Presented here are 11 T cell receptor beta chains from one specimen sequenced in a study of persistence of HIV-infected CD4 T cells (dated by TCRdb to 2018 to 2020). No antigen has been assigned to these receptors. TCRbeta repertoires were sequenced from genomic DNA with the immunoSEQ hsTCRB assay version 4 in survey mode. TCRdb provides this immuneACCESS table in a form limited to in-frame rearrangements. Some clones are lacking; in checked studies, under half of them reflect an unresolved V gene, and why the rest are absent is not known. Present in this sample are more than 30,000 clones, roughly 89% of which were seen just once. The ten largest account for roughly 1.3% of the sample. The sample's treatment or condition label is to be understood as: suppressive antiretroviral therapy. As a nonspecific positive control representing the CD4+ T cell repertoire, the cells were stimulated with anti-CD3/anti-CD28 magnetic beads. Sorting of responding CD4+ T cells was based on upregulation of both CD40 ligand and CD69.

Sample: CD4+ T cells sorted from PBMCs after approximately 18-hour stimulation, taken from a patient who received antiretroviral therapy. Taken with the paper, the label for cell subset or site translates to: CD40L+CD69+ CD4 T cells responding to anti-CD3/anti-CD28 beads, representing the overall repertoire. The receptors shown here come from an adult man with HIV who was CMV-seropositive.

The chain couples TRBV4-3 to TRBJ2-1; 7 bases are a match to TRBD1. Germline CDR1 is LGHNA and CDR2 is YSLEER. The CDR3 has 16 amino acids. Trimming took 0 bases from V and 2 from J; bases not matched to a gene: 4. DNA for the CDR3: TGCGCCAGCAGCCAAGACGGGACAGTAACCTACAATGAGCAGTTCTTC. Translating it yields CASSQDGTVTYNEQFF.

The chain joins TRBV3-1 (or the pseudogene TRBV3-2) to TRBJ2-7; D unresolved. V lost 5 bases, J lost 2 bases, and 7 bases lay in between. The CDR3 length is 12 residues. Germline V CDR1 and CDR2: LGHDT, YNNKEL (reference sequence). CDR3 protein: CASSTAPYEQYF. The CDR3 region has the DNA TGTGCCAGCAGCACAGCGCCCTACGAGCAGTACTTC.

This chain uses TRBV28 with TRBJ1-3, with D uncertain. The CDR3 spans 14 residues. From germline, CDR1 is MDHEN and CDR2 SYDVKM. Trimming took 11 bases from V and 1 from J, leaving 15 bases between them. The DNA for the CDR3 is TGTGCCTCAAGGGAGGGTCTTTCTGGAAACACCATATATTTT. Translating it yields CASREGLSGNTIYF.

V is TRBV18 and J is TRBJ1-1, with unresolved D. Germline V gene sequence: CDR1 KGHSH, CDR2 LQKENI. Trimming shortened V by 2 bases and J by 0 bases, and 13 bases separated the two germline ends. This CDR3 is 16 amino acids long. CDR3: CASSPGSRNLNTEAFF. CDR3 nucleotides: TGTGCCAGCTCACCAGGGTCTCGGAACCTGAACACTGAAGCTTTCTTT.

This chain uses TRBV12-3 or TRBV12-4 with TRBJ1-6; D is unresolved. Deletions cut 1 base from V and 9 bases from J, with 7 bases between. The CDR3 totals 13 residues. The CDR3: CASSLGPRSPLHF. CDR3 bases: TGTGCCAGCAGTTTAGGCCCCCGTTCACCCCTCCACTTT.

J is TRBJ1-1 and V is TRBV15; no reliable D call. Germline CDR1 reads LNHNV; CDR2 reads YYDKDF (reference sequence). This CDR3 spans 13 amino acids. Trimming left V 0 bases short and J 3 bases short, with 5 bases between. This CDR3 is CATSRDWDTEAFF. The CDR3 DNA sequence: TGTGCCACCAGCAGAGATTGGGACACTGAAGCTTTCTTT.

This clone was seen only a few times. CDR3 residues: CAWSVLAGVERNEQFF. The CDR3 coding sequence is TGTGCCTGGAGTGTACTAGCGGGAGTTGAGCGGAATGAGCAGTTCTTC. The rearrangement uses TRBV30 and TRBJ2-1; 11 nucleotides match TRBD2. J lost 7 bases, V lost 0 bases, and 8 bases had no gene match. This CDR3 is 16 amino acids long. Germline V lookup: CDR1 GTSNPN, CDR2 SVGIG (reference sequence).

The genes are TRBV19 and TRBJ2-2; perhaps TRBD1 as D (5 bases). Trimming removed 5 bases from V and 2 bases from J, with 9 bases in between. Germline values: CDR1 LNHDA, CDR2 SQIVND (reference sequence). The CDR3 sequence is 14 residues long. CDR3 sequence: CASSQQANTGELFF. DNA of the CDR3: TGTGCCAGTAGTCAACAGGCCAACACCGGGGAGCTGTTTTTT.

This chain connects TRBV6-5 to TRBJ2-7; D ambiguous. Germline V gene lookup returns CDR1 MNHEY and CDR2 SVGAGI. The V end lost 0 bases, the J end lost 5 bases, and 14 bases lay between the germline ends. CDR3 length: 15 residues. DNA of the CDR3: TGTGCCAGCAGTTACTCGATGCAAACGCCGAACGAGCAGTACTTC. It codes for CASSYSMQTPNEQYF.

This clone has more than one count but fewer than ten. CDR3 DNA sequence: TGTGCCTTCTCGAGCGGGAGTTTTTCCTACGAGCAGTACTTC. Protein: CAFSSGSFSYEQYF. The chain links TRBV30 to TRBJ2-7, with 8 bases that match TRBD2. J gave up 1 base and V 7 bases, and 9 bases lay outside the gene matches. The CDR3 is 14 residues long. Looked up from germline, CDR1 is GTSNPN and CDR2 is SVGIG (reference sequence). Drawing the rest from reference TRBV30 and TRBJ2-7, the complete variable domain is SQTIHQWPATLVQPVGSPLSLECTVEGTSNPNLYWYRQAAGRGLQLLFYSVGIGQISSEVPQNLSASRPQDRQFILSSKKLLLSDSGFYLCAFSSGSFSYEQYFGPGTRLTVT.

J is TRBJ2-5 and V is TRBV20-1; 12 nucleotides line up with TRBD2. V lost 3 bases, J lost 0 bases, and 2 bases stayed unmatched. In germline, CDR1 is DFQATT, CDR2 SNEGSKA (reference sequence). CDR3 size: 15 residues. The CDR3 sequence: CSASTSGGYQETQYF. In DNA, the CDR3 is TGCAGTGCTAGTACTAGCGGGGGGTACCAAGAGACCCAGTACTTC.